Listed here are 30 T cell receptor beta chains from one sample, sequenced in a study of radiation and T cells in renal cell carcinoma. Time point of the sample: baseline pretreatment blood. As for treatment: 15 Gy SBRT to primary tumor, nephrectomy 4 weeks later. Assay used: immunoSEQ multiplex PCR; TCRdb lists only in-frame clones, some missing. Among 130,000 to 150,000 clones, approximately 91% were seen once, and the ten largest hold around 11%. Sample: blood, taken from a patient whose treatment included radiotherapy and nephrectomy. These receptors all come from a woman between 45 and 60 years old with renal cell carcinoma.

J is TRBJ1-1 and V is TRBV6-1; D not resolved. Trimming pared 1 base from V and 1 base from J, leaving 4 bases between. CDR1 and CDR2 from the germline V gene are MNHNS and SASEGT. This CDR3 comprises 13 residues. The CDR3 DNA sequence: TGTGCCAGCAGTGAAGTAACGAACACTGAAGCTTTCTTT. Its protein product is CASSEVTNTEAFF.

The V call is TRBV7-8, the J call TRBJ2-3; no clear D. The CDR3 contains 14 residues. Deletions cut 5 bases from V and 3 bases from J, with 12 bases between. Germline CDR1 is SGHVS and CDR2 is FQNEAQ. The CDR3: CASSAQKGTDTQYF. The CDR3 nucleotides are TGTGCCAGCAGCGCGCAAAAGGGAACAGATACGCAGTATTTT.

V gene TRBV30 combines with J gene TRBJ1-5; D not resolved. Trimming stripped 0 bases from V and 0 bases from J, with 6 bases between. This CDR3 contains 14 residues. Per germline, CDR1 GTSNPN and CDR2 SVGIG (reference sequence). Here the CDR3 DNA reads TGTGCCTGGAGTGTTCGTCGTAGCAATCAGCCCCAGCATTTT. Protein product: CAWSVRRSNQPQHF.

The rearrangement joins TRBV19 to TRBJ1-2; the D gene is possibly TRBD1 (6 bases). The germline V gene encodes CDR1 LNHDA and CDR2 SQIVND (reference sequence). The CDR3 contains 15 residues. Between the trimmed V and J ends, which lost 1 base and 5 bases, there was a span of 14 bases. CDR3 bases: TGTGCCAGTAGTATAGTCAGGGGCGCTGGATATGGCTACACCTTC. It codes for CASSIVRGAGYGYTF.

The chain combines TRBV15 with TRBJ2-4; 7 bases are shared with TRBD2. Trimming removed 0 bases from V and 4 bases from J; junction bases left unmatched: 6. This CDR3 has 16 residues. Per germline, CDR1 LNHNV and CDR2 YYDKDF (reference sequence). The CDR3 sequence is CATSRDPGGPKNIQYF. CDR3 bases: TGTGCCACCAGCAGAGATCCGGGGGGACCTAAAAACATTCAGTACTTC.

This clone appeared once. This sequence joins TRBV2 and TRBJ1-5, with 10 bases that match TRBD1. The CDR3 has 14 amino acids. Germline CDR1 and CDR2: SNHLY and FYNNEI. V was clipped by 7 bases and J by 5 bases; unmatched bases: 5. Here the CDR3 reads CASKGTGVDQPQHF. CDR3 nucleotides: TGTGCCAGCAAGGGGACAGGGGTCGATCAGCCCCAGCATTTT.

The chain carries TRBV19 and TRBJ1-6; 7 positions agree with TRBD1. The CDR3 is 16 amino acids. The V and J ends lost 1 base and 7 bases, in that order; junction bases with no gene match: 7. Germline V gene data show CDR1 as LNHDA and CDR2 as SQIVND (reference sequence). The CDR3 spells CASSIVAGGRNSPLHF. The CDR3, as DNA: TGTGCCAGTAGTATAGTGGCAGGGGGTCGCAATTCACCCCTCCACTTT.

The rearrangement uses TRBV29-1 and TRBJ1-1, with D perhaps TRBD1 (5 bases). CDR1 is SQVTM, CDR2 ANQGSEA, per germline. V lost 6 bases to trimming and J lost 4 bases, with 12 bases between them. The CDR3 runs to 12 residues. The CDR3 DNA is TGCAGCGTACGGGGCGCGACCACTGAAGCTTTCTTT. Protein: CSVRGATTEAFF. Filled out from reference TRBV29-1 and TRBJ1-1, the complete variable domain reads SAVISQKPSRDICQRGTSLTIQCQVDSQVTMMFWYRQQPGQSLTLIATANQGSEATYESGFVIDKFPISRPNLTFSTLTVSNMSPEDSSIYLCSVRGATTEAFFGQGTRLTVV.

The CDR3 region is CASSIRDYGYTF. CDR3 in DNA: TGTGCCAGCAGTATCCGGGACTATGGCTACACCTTC. V usage is TRBV6-1 and J usage is TRBJ1-2; no reliable D call. Trimming shortened V by 5 bases and J by 3 bases, and 7 bases separated the two germline ends. CDR1 and CDR2 (germline): MNHNS, SASEGT. This CDR3 spans 12 amino acids.

The chain combines TRBV11-1 with TRBJ2-7, with D possibly matching TRBD1 (5 bases). With 1 base removed from V and 11 bases from J, the gap between germline ends came to 9 bases. Per germline, CDR1 SGHAT and CDR2 FQDESV (reference sequence). This CDR3 is 11 amino acids long. In DNA form, the CDR3 reads TGTGCCAGCAGCTTAGGACAGTGGGAGTACTTC. Translation gives CASSLGQWEYF.

V is TRBV10-2 and J is TRBJ2-3; D remains unclear. The CDR3 has 12 amino acids. The V gene lost 3 bases and the J gene lost 4 bases, with 5 bases spanning the gap. CDR1 and CDR2 (germline): WSHSY, SAAADI. CDR3 region: CASSDQADTQYF. CDR3 DNA sequence: TGCGCCAGCAGTGATCAGGCAGATACGCAGTATTTT.

CDR3 region: CASSPLINTEAFF. Written as DNA, the CDR3 is TGCGCCAGCAGCCCCCTAATAAACACTGAAGCTTTCTTT. The J gene is TRBJ1-1, the V gene TRBV5-1; D is unclear. CDR3 length equals 13 residues. V was trimmed by 4 bases and J by 2 bases, leaving 9 bases between them. The germline V gene encodes CDR1 SGHRS and CDR2 YFSETQ.

The CDR3 DNA sequence: TGTGCCAGTAGTACCGCGGACGGGCGGGATACGCAGTATTTT. Protein sequence: CASSTADGRDTQYF. The gene calls are TRBV19 and TRBJ2-3, with no clear D. In germline, CDR1 is LNHDA, CDR2 SQIVND (reference sequence). The CDR3 is 14 residues long. Deletions cut 4 bases from V and 6 bases from J, with 14 bases between.

The chain joins TRBV29-1 to TRBJ2-2; TRBD1 is a possible D gene (6 bases). The CDR3 covers 13 residues. The germline V gene encodes CDR1 SQVTM and CDR2 ANQGSEA. The V gene lost 6 bases and the J gene lost 6 bases, with 14 bases spanning the gap. This CDR3 is CSVEQGVPGELFF. The DNA of the CDR3 is TGCAGCGTCGAACAGGGTGTCCCCGGGGAGCTGTTTTTT.

This clone was seen only once. The chain combines TRBV5-1 with TRBJ2-2; D tentatively fits TRBD1 or TRBD2 (5 bases each). V lost 3 bases to trimming and J lost 1 base, with 16 bases between them. This CDR3 region has 17 residues. Germline CDR1 and CDR2: SGHRS and YFSETQ. The chain's CDR3 is CASSSRVGIGNTGELFF. The CDR3 DNA follows: TGCGCCAGCAGCTCCAGGGTCGGGATTGGGAACACCGGGGAGCTGTTTTTT.

This sequence joins TRBV7-9 and TRBJ1-4, with a possible D match to TRBD1 (6 bases). Germline CDR1 and CDR2: SEHNR and FQNEAQ (reference sequence). Trimming took 7 bases from V and 8 from J, leaving 17 bases between them. The CDR3 runs to 14 residues. CDR3 bases: TGTGCCAGCACCCCCCAGGGGAGTTTCGAAAAACTGTTTTTT. It specifies CASTPQGSFEKLFF.

The chain has TRBV7-9 and TRBJ1-6; D remains ambiguous. Looked up from germline, CDR1 is SEHNR and CDR2 is FQNEAQ (reference sequence). V lost 5 bases and J lost 10, with 15 bases in between. The CDR3 spans 14 residues. CDR3 region: CASSKQVLMSPLHF. The CDR3 DNA reads as TGTGCCAGCAGCAAGCAGGTCTTGATGTCACCCCTCCACTTT.

This clone has just one count. The J gene is TRBJ2-7, the V gene TRBV30; 8 bases align to TRBD2. The germline gives CDR1 GTSNPN, CDR2 SVGIG (reference sequence). This CDR3 is built from 15 residues. V was clipped by 4 bases and J by 5 bases; unmatched bases: 13. The CDR3 is CAWTHGGETYNEQYF. CDR3 coding DNA: TGTGCCTGGACCCACGGGGGGGAAACCTACAACGAGCAGTACTTC.

This chain connects TRBV13 to TRBJ2-3; 9 nucleotides agree with TRBD2. CDR1 PRHDT and CDR2 FYEKMQ come from the germline V gene (reference sequence). J gave up 2 bases and V 4 bases, and 7 bases lay outside the gene matches. The CDR3 runs to 16 residues. CDR3 in amino acids: CASSSRSGGSTDTQYF. CDR3 DNA: TGTGCCAGCAGCTCCAGGAGCGGGGGGTCCACAGATACGCAGTATTTT. Variable domain in full (rest from reference TRBV13 and TRBJ2-3): AAGVIQSPRHLIKEKRETATLKCYPIPRHDTVYWYQQGPGQDPQFLISFYEKMQSDKGSIPDRFSAQQFSDYHSELNMSSLELGDSALYFCASSSRSGGSTDTQYFGPGTRLTVL.

V is TRBV12-5 and J is TRBJ1-1; 8 bases align to TRBD1. Trimming at V came to 5 bases and at J to 1 base, leaving 6 bases not matched to a gene. Per germline, CDR1 LGHNT and CDR2 FRNRAP. This CDR3 is built from 15 residues. This chain's CDR3 is CASGIRTGQNTEAFF. The CDR3 DNA reads TGTGCTAGTGGTATCCGGACAGGGCAGAACACTGAAGCTTTCTTT.

V is TRBV6-5 and J is TRBJ2-5; 11 bases agree with TRBD2. Per germline, CDR1 MNHEY and CDR2 SVGAGI. V lost 2 bases and J lost 5; bases outside the gene matches: 4. The CDR3 spans 15 residues. The CDR3 DNA reads TGTGCCAGCAGTTACCTACTAGCGGGGGATGAGACCCAGTACTTC. This codes for CASSYLLAGDETQYF.

About this clone: Germline is not matched at one junction end, which may reflect a read error. V gene TRBV7-7 combines with J gene TRBJ2-5; D is ambiguous. Looked up from germline, CDR1 is SSHAT and CDR2 is FNYEAQ (reference sequence). The CDR3 sequence is 13 residues long. Here the CDR3 reads CASSLATQETQYF. The CDR3, as DNA: TGTGCTAGCAGCTTAGCCACCCAAGAGACCCAGTACTTC.

This rearrangement joins TRBV6-6 to TRBJ2-7, with no clear D. The CDR3 contains 14 residues. Germline V gene lookup returns CDR1 MNHNY and CDR2 SVGAGI (reference sequence). V was cut by 7 bases and J by 0 bases, with 13 bases left in between. CDR3 nucleotides: TGTGCCAGCATGGATGCAGGAAGCTCCTACGAGCAGTACTTC. It encodes CASMDAGSSYEQYF.

The chain has TRBV19 and TRBJ1-2; D unclear. The CDR3 covers 15 residues. Germline V lookup: CDR1 LNHDA, CDR2 SQIVND (reference sequence). The germline V and J ends were trimmed by 0 bases and 4 bases, with 12 bases remaining between them. The CDR3 spells CASSIDLAVPYGYTF. Here the CDR3 DNA reads TGTGCCAGTAGTATAGATCTGGCAGTTCCCTATGGCTACACCTTC.

The rearrangement links TRBV18 to TRBJ2-1, with 8 bases identical to TRBD1. Trimming removed 3 bases from V and 4 bases from J; junction bases left unmatched: 11. Germline loops: CDR1 KGHSH, CDR2 LQKENI. This CDR3 has 17 amino acids. In DNA form, the CDR3 reads TGTGCCAGCTCACCGAAAACCGGGACAGGCAATTACAATGAGCAGTTCTTC. Its translation is CASSPKTGTGNYNEQFF.

Here the CDR3 reads CASQGQGARGGTEAFF. In DNA form, the CDR3 reads TGTGCCAGCCAGGGACAGGGGGCGCGTGGGGGCACTGAAGCTTTCTTT. V and J are TRBV6-6 and TRBJ1-1; 12 nucleotides agree with TRBD1. Unmatched junction bases numbered 11, after V lost 8 bases and J lost 4 bases. CDR1 and CDR2 from the germline V gene are MNHNY and SVGAGI (reference sequence). The CDR3 totals 16 residues.

The chain joins TRBV5-6 to TRBJ2-5; D is unresolved. The better agreement between TRBJ2-7 and the DNA end casts doubt on the J call. Germline V CDR1 and CDR2: SGHDT, YYEEEE. The length of the CDR3 is 12 residues. The DNA for the CDR3 is TGTGCCAGCAGCTACTATAATTACGAGCAGTACTTC. It yields the protein CASSYYNYEQYF.

This sequence joins TRBV15 and TRBJ1-3; D gene ambiguous. From germline, CDR1 is LNHNV and CDR2 YYDKDF (reference sequence). The CDR3 consists of 15 residues. The V gene lost 1 base and the J gene lost 4 bases, with 11 bases spanning the gap. DNA for the CDR3: TGTGCCACCAGCAGAGGGATAGTAGCGGGAAACACCATATATTTT. Translated, it gives CATSRGIVAGNTIYF. The full variable domain, completed using reference TRBV15 and TRBJ1-3, is DAMVIQNPRYQVTQFGKPVTLSCSQTLNHNVMYWYQQKSSQAPKLLFHYYDKDFNNEADTPDNFQSRRPNTSFCFLDIRSPGLGDTAMYLCATSRGIVAGNTIYFGEGSWLTVV.

This clone has only one observation. The chain has TRBV10-3 and TRBJ2-7, with a possible D match to TRBD2 (6 bases). The CDR3 contains 13 residues. From germline, CDR1 is ENHRY and CDR2 SYGVKD. V was pared by 5 bases and J by 3 bases, with 11 bases between. In DNA, the CDR3 is TGTGCCATCAGTCTCTCGGGGGTCTACGAGCAGTACTTC. This translates into CAISLSGVYEQYF.

The chain is built from TRBV9 and TRBJ2-2; D may be TRBD1 or TRBD2 (5 bases each). Per germline, CDR1 SGDLS and CDR2 YYNGEE. V shed 6 bases and J shed 2 bases, with 20 bases lying between them. This CDR3 is built from 17 residues. Here the CDR3 reads CASKDSGTDPNTGELFF. The CDR3 nucleotides are TGTGCCAGCAAAGACTCCGGGACGGACCCAAACACCGGGGAGCTGTTTTTT.